This TCR beta chain emerged from a study of T cell responses to AZD1222 COVID-19 vaccine. This clone was recorded only once. The antigen is undetermined. Sequencing was performed with immunoSEQ multiplex PCR; in TCRdb, only in-frame clones are kept and a portion is missing. The sample holds about 130,000 clones, 89% seen once. This CDR3 is built from 15 residues. V lost 1 base and J lost 7, with 17 bases in between. Germline CDR1 SGHKS, CDR2 YYEKEE (reference sequence). Study observations and caveats: Clonal diversity was possibly underestimated; the donors were predominantly white British and more often female. Only a handful of AZD1222 recipients, more than five in all, had baseline seropositivity. Spike-specific TCR breadth and depth both grew after two AZD1222 doses.

This material consisted of peripheral blood, taken on day 0 of AZD1222 vaccination. The chain employs TRBV5-5 and TRBJ1-1, with a weak D call TRBD1 (6 bases). The origin of this receptor is an adult in good health. Here the CDR3 reads CASSLMPGTNYEAFF. The CDR3 DNA is TGTGCCAGCAGCTTGATGCCCGGGACAAACTATGAAGCTTTCTTT. Combining the CDR3 with reference TRBV5-5 and TRBJ1-1 gives the whole variable domain DAGVTQSPTHLIKTRGQQVTLRCSPISGHKSVSWYQQVLGQGPQFIFQYYEKEERGRGNFPDRFSARQFPNYSSELNVNALLLGDSALYLCASSLMPGTNYEAFFGQGTRLTVV.